Listed below are T cell receptor beta chains from one sample, sequenced in a study of cytomegalovirus exposure and HLA in healthy donors. Data came from immunoSEQ multiplex PCR; TCRdb stores just in-frame clones and leaves some out. The repertoire holds 65,000 to 85,000 clones, with about 81% as singletons. What was sequenced was PBMCs. These receptors all come from a woman between 45 and 60 years old in good health and CMV-seronegative. Each CDR3 is given with its conserved first and last residue. D genes are given only for firm matches. Only some rows state a clone size, as once, few, many or a class for expanded clones.

>TRBV2|.|.|TRBJ1-4
TGTGCCAGCGACACGGGGGGCCAGGTGTTTTTT
CASDTGGQVFF
>TRBV5-4|.|TRBD1|TRBJ1-1
TGTGCCAGCAGCCAGGGACAGATGAACACTGAAGCTTTCTTT
CASSQGQMNTEAFF
>TRBV7-2|.|TRBD1|TRBJ1-5
TGTGCCAGCAGCCGGGACAGGGGGGACAATCAGCCCCAGCATTTT
CASSRDRGDNQPQHF
>TRBV29-1|.|TRBD2|TRBJ2-5
TGCAGCGTTCTGGCGGGAGAAGAGACCCAGTACTTC
CSVLAGEETQYF
>TRBV9|.|.|TRBJ2-7
TGTGCCAGCAGCGTGTCGCCGAACACCTACGAGCAGTACTTC
CASSVSPNTYEQYF
>TRBV6-1|.|TRBD1|TRBJ1-5
TGTGCCAGCAGTGAAGGACAGGGACCCTTGGCGCCCCAGCATTTT
CASSEGQGPLAPQHF
>TRBV19|.|TRBD1|TRBJ1-2
TGTGCCAGTAGTGTTCACAGGGGGGCCGACTCTAACTATGGCTACACCTTC
CASSVHRGADSNYGYTF
>TRBV30|.|.|TRBJ1-3
TGTGCCTGGAGTTCAGACACCTCCTCTGGAAACACCATATATTTT
CAWSSDTSSGNTIYF
>TRBV25-1|.|.|TRBJ2-1
TGTGCCAGCAGTGCCCCTATGGGGGGGCGCATACGTGGTGAGCAGTTCTTC
CASSAPMGGRIRGEQFF
>TRBV6-1|.|TRBD1|TRBJ1-1
TGTGCCAGCAGTGAAGCTGGGACAGGGAAGGGGTTCGTCACTGAAGCTTTCTTT
CASSEAGTGKGFVTEAFF
>TRBV7-3|.|TRBD2|TRBJ2-7
TGTGCCTCTCCGTGGACTAGCTCTGCGTACGAGCAGTACTTC
CASPWTSSAYEQYF
>TRBV11-2|.|.|TRBJ1-1
TGTGCCAGCAGCTTACTAGAGGGAACTGAAGCTTTCTTT
CASSLLEGTEAFF
>TRBV18|once|TRBD2|TRBJ2-1
TGTGCCAGCTCACCCGCTAGCGGGAGGGCCTACAATGAGCAGTTCTTC
CASSPASGRAYNEQFF
>TRBV7-2|.|TRBD1|TRBJ1-1
TGTGCCAGCAGCCCACTGCCATCGCCGGGACAGAGGAACACTGAAGCTTTCTTT
CASSPLPSPGQRNTEAFF
>TRBV13|.|.|TRBJ1-2
TGTGCCAGCAGCTTTTGGCGATCGGATGCGGGATTGAGCGGCTACACCTTC
CASSFWRSDAGLSGYTF
>TRBV10-3|.|TRBD1|TRBJ1-1
TGTGCCACCACAGGGGAAATGAACACTGAAGCTTTCTTT
CATTGEMNTEAFF
>TRBV6-1|.|TRBD2|TRBJ2-3
TGTGCCAGCAGTGCCCTAGCGGGTCTGACTGCAGATACGCAGTATTTT
CASSALAGLTADTQYF
>TRBV19|.|.|TRBJ1-2
TGTGCCAGTAGTATCTCACTCGGGCAGGGCGACTCGCCCTATGGCTACACCTTC
CASSISLGQGDSPYGYTF
>TRBV12-5|.|TRBD1|TRBJ1-1
TGTGCTAGTGGTTTTGGCGGGACAGGGTATTTTCAGATGGACACTGAAGCTTTCTTT
CASGFGGTGYFQMDTEAFF
>TRBV14|.|TRBD1|TRBJ1-1
TGTGCCAGCAGCCAAGGAGGGGGCAATACTGAAGCTTTCTTT
CASSQGGGNTEAFF
>TRBV12-5|.|TRBD1|TRBJ1-1
TGTGCTAGTGGTTTGGCTCAGGGGGCGAATGAAGCTTTCTTT
CASGLAQGANEAFF
>TRBV9|.|.|TRBJ1-2
TGTGCCAGCAGTCTCGGGGGGAGGGGGGACTATGGCTACACCTTC
CASSLGGRGDYGYTF
>TRBV5-1|.|TRBD2|TRBJ2-3
TGCGCCAGCAGCACCCGACTAGCGGGGGGACCAGATACGCAGTATTTT
CASSTRLAGGPDTQYF
>TRBV18|.|TRBD1|TRBJ2-3
TGTGCCAGCTCACCGAGGGGACAGTTCACAGATACGCAGTATTTT
CASSPRGQFTDTQYF
>TRBV7-3|.|TRBD1|TRBJ2-7
TGTGCCAGCAGCTTAACGCAGGGGGACGAGCAGTACTTC
CASSLTQGDEQYF
>TRBV19|.|.|TRBJ1-2
TGTGCCAGTAGTATAGACTTTAACTATGGCTACACCTTC
CASSIDFNYGYTF
>TRBV6-6|once|.|TRBJ1-2
TGTGCCAGCAAACCAGGACTGGACTATGGCTACACCTTC
CASKPGLDYGYTF
>TRBV2|few|.|TRBJ1-4
TGTGCCAGCAGAGGCACAGCCAACTATGAAAAACTGTTTTTT
CASRGTANYEKLFF
>TRBV4-2|.|.|TRBJ1-2
TGTGCCAGCAGCCTAAATGGTGGAGGGATGGTAGACTATGGCTACACCTTC
CASSLNGGGMVDYGYTF
>TRBV11-2|.|.|TRBJ2-5
TGTGCCAGCAGCTTCGGCGACAGATACCAAGAGACCCAGTACTTC
CASSFGDRYQETQYF
>TRBV27|.|.|TRBJ2-2
TGTGCCAGCAGTTTCCTAGCGAACACCGGGGAGCTGTTTTTT
CASSFLANTGELFF
>TRBV27|.|.|TRBJ2-1
TGTGCCAGCAGTTTTTCGGGGCAGGGGTATTGGAGAAATGAGCAGTTCTTC
CASSFSGQGYWRNEQFF
>TRBV7-3|.|TRBD2|TRBJ2-5
TGTGCCAGCAGCTTATTAAGCGGGGGGGCCGGGGAGACCCAGTACTTC
CASSLLSGGAGETQYF
>TRBV4-1|.|.|TRBJ2-7
TGCGCCAGCAGCCAATCCTTGACTGACGCCTACGAGCAGTACTTC
CASSQSLTDAYEQYF
>TRBV30|.|TRBD1|TRBJ1-1
TGTGCCTGGGAAAGGACAGGGGGCTTGAACACTGAAGCTTTCTTT
CAWERTGGLNTEAFF
>TRBV5-6|.|.|TRBJ2-7
TGTGCCAGCAGCCGACCTACTAGGACCTACGAGCAGTACTTC
CASSRPTRTYEQYF
>TRBV2|.|TRBD2|TRBJ2-1
TGTGCCAGCAGTGAAACTAGCGGGGGTACAAACAATGAGCAGTTCTTC
CASSETSGGTNNEQFF